This T cell receptor beta chain was recovered during a study of blood T cell repertoires in COVID-19. Study summary: The United States, Italy and Spain were the sources of the acute and convalescent COVID-19 samples.

Germline assignment: CDR1 SEHNR and CDR2 FQNEAQ (reference sequence). The CDR3 spans 15 residues. After removal of 3 bases from V and 4 bases from J, the junction contained 6 bases not matched to a gene. Authors' data handling: Estimation of nucleated cell counts relied on the amplification of reference gene primers. The table came from immunoSEQ multiplex PCR; TCRdb's copy has only in-frame clones and leaves some out. Clone size and the V and J calls come from that table; the DNA yielded D and trimming. The top ten hold around 12% of the sample, which has approximately 180,000 clones, around 81% seen once.

V and J are TRBV7-9 and TRBJ2-1, with 7 nucleotides matching TRBD1. The specimen was peripheral blood. The TCR was taken from a woman aged 80 or older with COVID-19, enrolled during active disease. CDR3 nucleotides: TGTGCCAGCAGCTTCGGGACAGCGGAATACAATGAGCAGTTCTTC. Translating gives CASSFGTAEYNEQFF.